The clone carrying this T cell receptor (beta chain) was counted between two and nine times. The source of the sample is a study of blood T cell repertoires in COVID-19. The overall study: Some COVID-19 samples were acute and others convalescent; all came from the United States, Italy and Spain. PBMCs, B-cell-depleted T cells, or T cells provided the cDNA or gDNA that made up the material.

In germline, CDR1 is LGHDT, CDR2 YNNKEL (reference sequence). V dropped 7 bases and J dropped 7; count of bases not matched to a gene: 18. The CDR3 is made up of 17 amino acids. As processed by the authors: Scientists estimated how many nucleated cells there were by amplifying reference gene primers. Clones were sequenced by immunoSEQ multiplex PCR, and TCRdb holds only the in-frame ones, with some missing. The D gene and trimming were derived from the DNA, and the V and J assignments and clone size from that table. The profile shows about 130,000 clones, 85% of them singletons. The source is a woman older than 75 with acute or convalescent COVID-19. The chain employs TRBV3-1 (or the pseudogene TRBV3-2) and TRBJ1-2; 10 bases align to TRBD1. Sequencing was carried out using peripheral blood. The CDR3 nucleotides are TGTGCCAGCACCCTCGCCTCCGGGACAGGGGATAAGGGTGGCTACACCTTC. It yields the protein CASTLASGTGDKGGYTF.